One sample yielded the 25 T cell receptor beta chains listed below, sequenced in a study of vaccination and CD4 T cells after COVID-19. No antigens are known for them. An Oncomine TCR Beta short-read assay was used to sequence the DNA from cultured CD4+ T cells. TCRdb analysed the PCR reads with MiXCR anew, one entry per CDR3 protein. In the table there are approximately 15,000 distinct CDR3 sequences, about 48% of which are singletons. Treatment described: roughly ten-day PBMC culture with coronavirus spike peptide pools or control peptides (ViraFEST assay). The source material was CD4+ T cells from blood, cultured in vitro. The receptors come from a human donor who had recovered from COVID-19.

This clonotype was recorded a few times. The rearrangement uses TRBV30 and TRBJ1-2; TRBD1 aligns across 9 bases. V shed 7 bases and J 3 bases; nucleotides not matched to a gene: 18. This CDR3 is 17 amino acids long. Germline CDR1 GTSNPN, CDR2 SVGIG (reference sequence). The CDR3 coding sequence is TGTGCCTCTTGCGCGGGACAGGGAGGGAGTAGAGACTATGGCTACACCTTC. This codes for CASCAGQGGSRDYGYTF.

This chain links TRBV20-1 with TRBJ1-6; 7 nucleotides line up with TRBD1. The V gene's germline CDR1 is DFQATT and CDR2 SNEGSKA (reference sequence). The CDR3 loop spans 14 amino acids. V was clipped by 6 bases and J by 13 bases; unmatched bases: 15. This CDR3 reads CSANTGVWNAPLHF. In DNA form, the CDR3 reads TGCAGTGCAAATACAGGGGTTTGGAATGCGCCCCTCCACTTT.

This clonotype was picked up a small number of times. The V and J genes are TRBV28 and TRBJ2-4, with TRBD1 as a possible D gene (6 bases). CDR3 length equals 15 residues. V gave up 2 bases and J gave up 0 bases, with 8 bases separating them. Germline CDR1 reads MDHEN; CDR2 reads SYDVKM. CDR3 in DNA: TGTGCCAGCAGTTTAACAGGGCTAGCCAAAAACATTCAGTACTTC. It encodes CASSLTGLAKNIQYF.

CDR3 in DNA: TGTGCCAGCAGTTCGGACGTTTGGGCAGCGAAACAAGAGACCCAGTACTTC. Protein product: CASSSDVWAAKQETQYF. The chain carries TRBV6-5 and TRBJ2-5; no definite D call. Between the trimmed V and J ends, which lost 4 bases and 2 bases, there was a span of 20 bases. Looked up from germline, CDR1 is MNHEY and CDR2 is SVGAGI. The CDR3 has 17 amino acids.

The rearrangement joins TRBV6-1 to TRBJ2-5, with D uncertain. The CDR3 has 11 amino acids. Germline CDR1 reads MNHNS; CDR2 reads SASEGT. V was pared by 7 bases and J by 5 bases, with 8 bases between. The CDR3 bases are TGTGCCAGCAAACGGGTGGAGACCCAGTACTTC. It yields the protein CASKRVETQYF.

A few counts support this clonotype. The rearrangement links TRBV20-1 to TRBJ2-7; 11 bases are a match to TRBD2. Germline V lookup: CDR1 DFQATT, CDR2 SNEGSKA (reference sequence). CDR3 size: 15 residues. V was pared by 3 bases and J by 5 bases, with 9 bases of the junction left unmatched. Here the CDR3 reads CSARDRLAGINEQYF. For the CDR3, the DNA is TGCAGTGCTAGGGACCGACTAGCGGGGATAAACGAGCAGTACTTC.

CDR3 nucleotide sequence: TGTGCCAGCAGTGTAGGGGGATCCTACGAGCAGTACTTC. Translation gives CASSVGGSYEQYF. This chain links TRBV28 with TRBJ2-7, with D maybe TRBD1 (6 bases). V was clipped by 5 bases and J by 1 base, with 9 bases between them. The CDR3 is 13 residues long. Per germline, CDR1 MDHEN and CDR2 SYDVKM.

This clonotype was seen only a few times. J is TRBJ2-7 and V is TRBV20-1; tentatively, D is TRBD1 (5 bases). In germline, CDR1 is DFQATT, CDR2 SNEGSKA (reference sequence). CDR3 size: 14 residues. V lost 6 bases, J lost 4 bases, and 19 bases lay in between. The CDR3: CSAVAGQGGYEQYF. CDR3 nucleotide sequence: TGCAGTGCCGTGGCCGGGCAGGGCGGTTACGAGCAGTACTTC.

DNA for the CDR3: TGTGCCAGCAGTTACGGCAGGGCGAACACTGAAGCTTTCTTT. Translating gives CASSYGRANTEAFF. The chain uses TRBV6-5 and TRBJ1-1; tentatively, D is TRBD1 (5 bases). Germline-derived CDR1 and CDR2 are MNHEY and SVGAGI. The V end was cut by 2 bases, the J end by 1 base, with 8 bases between. The CDR3 contains 14 residues.

V gene TRBV20-1 combines with J gene TRBJ2-2; D remains unclear. Germline V gene sequence: CDR1 DFQATT, CDR2 SNEGSKA (reference sequence). This CDR3 is 14 amino acids long. The ends were cut back, 3 bases at V and 1 base at J, with 9 bases in the middle. DNA for the CDR3: TGCAGTGCTAGTTGGCAAAAGAACACCGGGGAGCTGTTTTTT. Protein product: CSASWQKNTGELFF.

The chain joins TRBV20-1 to TRBJ2-3, with a tentative D call TRBD2 (6 bases). CDR3 length equals 14 residues. CDR1 and CDR2 from the germline V gene are DFQATT and SNEGSKA (reference sequence). Trimming stripped 0 bases from V and 3 bases from J, with 10 bases between. The CDR3 spells CSARETSLTDTQYF. The DNA of the CDR3 is TGCAGTGCTAGAGAGACTAGTTTAACAGATACGCAGTATTTT.

DNA of the CDR3: TGCAGTGCTGCCGCGGGACAGACAGATACGCAGTATTTT. As protein: CSAAAGQTDTQYF. This chain joins TRBV20-1 and TRBJ2-3, with D perhaps matching TRBD1 (7 bases). CDR1 and CDR2 (germline): DFQATT, SNEGSKA (reference sequence). V lost 5 bases and J 3 bases, leaving 12 bases between the germline ends. The CDR3 runs 13 residues.

This clonotype came up a few times. The rearrangement uses TRBV7-9 and TRBJ2-3; D possibly corresponds to TRBD2 (7 bases). This CDR3 has 15 residues. CDR1 and CDR2 (germline): SEHNR, FQNEAQ (reference sequence). The V gene lost 2 bases and the J gene lost 0 bases, with 9 bases spanning the gap. In DNA, the CDR3 is TGTGCCAGCAGCTTAACGGGGGGCAGCACAGATACGCAGTATTTT. Its translation is CASSLTGGSTDTQYF. The full variable domain, its missing parts supplied by reference TRBV7-9 and TRBJ2-3, is DTGVSQNPRHKITKRGQNVTFRCDPISEHNRLYWYRQTLGQGPEFLTYFQNEAQLEKSRLLSDRFSAERPKGSFSTLEIQRTEQGDSAMYLCASSLTGGSTDTQYFGPGTRLTVL.

The chain has TRBV5-6 and TRBJ2-1, with D maybe TRBD2 (6 bases). This CDR3 has 15 residues. The germline CDR1 and CDR2 sequences are SGHDT and YYEEEE. Trimming took off 4 bases at V and 6 bases at J, with 17 bases between the two ends. CDR3 DNA: TGTGCCAGCAGCCCCGTTGGGAGGAGTGGCAATGAGCAGTTCTTC. Translation gives CASSPVGRSGNEQFF.

The chain employs TRBV20-1 and TRBJ1-5; a possible D gene is TRBD1 (5 bases). Trimming stripped 0 bases from V and 0 bases from J, with 6 bases between. The CDR3 sequence is 14 residues long. Germline loops: CDR1 DFQATT, CDR2 SNEGSKA (reference sequence). The CDR3 nucleotides read TGCAGTGCTAGAGATGGGGGTAGCAATCAGCCCCAGCATTTT. Translated, it gives CSARDGGSNQPQHF.

Judged by abundance, this clonotype is medium-sized (0.01 to 0.1%). The chain has TRBV7-9 and TRBJ1-4; no clear D. The germline V gene encodes CDR1 SEHNR and CDR2 FQNEAQ (reference sequence). Trimming shortened V by 2 bases and J by 8 bases, and 3 bases separated the two germline ends. This CDR3 comprises 11 residues. This CDR3 reads CASSLKEKLFF. The CDR3 DNA sequence: TGTGCCAGCAGCTTAAAGGAAAAACTGTTTTTT.

This clonotype was picked up one time. This sequence joins TRBV20-1 and TRBJ2-2; D is uncertain. This CDR3 comprises 12 residues. Trimming pared 1 base from V and 6 bases from J, leaving 6 bases between. Germline values: CDR1 DFQATT, CDR2 SNEGSKA (reference sequence). CDR3 sequence (DNA): TGCAGTGCTAGAGGTCCGGCCGGGGAGCTGTTTTTT. Its protein product is CSARGPAGELFF.

The chain uses TRBV7-2 and TRBJ1-1; D remains ambiguous. Germline CDR1 SGHTA, CDR2 FQGNSA. The V end lost 3 bases, the J end lost 6 bases, and 11 bases lay between the germline ends. This CDR3 contains 13 residues. This CDR3 is CASSFAGRSEAFF. CDR3 bases: TGTGCCAGCAGCTTCGCTGGGAGGTCTGAAGCTTTCTTT.

The chain links TRBV6-1 to TRBJ1-4; D is unclear. Germline V CDR1 and CDR2: MNHNS, SASEGT. Trimming left V 2 bases short and J 0 bases short, with 10 bases between. This CDR3 region has 16 residues. CDR3: CASSETRGATNEKLFF. The CDR3 DNA follows: TGTGCCAGCAGTGAAACAAGAGGTGCAACTAATGAAAAACTGTTTTTT.

The V and J genes are TRBV6-5 and TRBJ2-1; 11 nucleotides line up with TRBD2. This CDR3 is built from 18 residues. V lost 3 bases, J lost 10 bases, and 17 bases stayed unmatched. Germline CDR1 is MNHEY and CDR2 is SVGAGI. The CDR3: CASSYRASGGTHPREQFF. In nucleotides, the CDR3 is TGTGCCAGCAGTTATAGGGCTAGCGGGGGGACCCACCCTAGGGAGCAGTTCTTC.

There are a few counts of this clonotype. V and J are TRBV27 and TRBJ1-1, with 8 bases matching TRBD1. CDR1 is MNHEY, CDR2 SMNVEV, per germline (reference sequence). This CDR3 has 16 residues. With V trimmed by 4 bases and J by 0 bases, 7 bases remained unmatched. CDR3 sequence: CASSSTRTGMNTEAFF. The CDR3 region has the DNA TGTGCCAGCAGTTCCACCCGGACAGGGATGAACACTGAAGCTTTCTTT.

There are a few counts of this clonotype. The chain couples TRBV7-9 to TRBJ2-7; D is tentatively TRBD1 or TRBD2 (6 bases each). Trimming took off 4 bases at V and 4 bases at J, with 14 bases between the two ends. The CDR3 contains 14 residues. Germline V gene sequence: CDR1 SEHNR, CDR2 FQNEAQ (reference sequence). CDR3 DNA: TGTGCCAGCAGCTCCACCGGGGGCACTTACGAGCAGTACTTC. Protein: CASSSTGGTYEQYF. The whole variable domain, remainder taken from reference TRBV7-9 and TRBJ2-7, is DTGVSQNPRHKITKRGQNVTFRCDPISEHNRLYWYRQTLGQGPEFLTYFQNEAQLEKSRLLSDRFSAERPKGSFSTLEIQRTEQGDSAMYLCASSSTGGTYEQYFGPGTRLTVT.

The chain carries TRBV6-1 and TRBJ1-1, with 7 bases identical to TRBD1. Germline loops: CDR1 MNHNS, CDR2 SASEGT. The V gene end was trimmed by 4 bases and the J gene end by 4 bases; junction bases not matched to a gene: 6. This CDR3 has 14 amino acids. The DNA of the CDR3 is TGTGCCAGCAGTGTCCAATGGACAGGCACTGAAGCTTTCTTT. Its translation is CASSVQWTGTEAFF.

In its sample, this clonotype was seen a few times. Here the CDR3 DNA reads TGTGCCAGCAGCTCCCGGGGGAATCAGCCCCAGCATTTT. Translation: CASSSRGNQPQHF. This chain links TRBV7-2 with TRBJ1-5; possible D gene TRBD1, 5 bases. V shed 4 bases and J shed 4 bases, with 8 bases lying between them. Germline V gene lookup returns CDR1 SGHTA and CDR2 FQGNSA. This CDR3 has 13 residues.

This clonotype occurred a few times. CDR3: CASSGIGGGTEAFF. As DNA, the CDR3 is TGTGCCAGCAGTGGTATAGGAGGAGGCACTGAAGCTTTCTTT. The chain recombines TRBV2 with TRBJ1-1; D is unclear. Germline V gives CDR1 SNHLY, CDR2 FYNNEI. This CDR3 has 14 residues. V gave up 4 bases and J gave up 4 bases, with 13 bases separating them. Based on the CDR3 plus reference TRBV2 and TRBJ1-1, the full variable domain is EPEVTQTPSHQVTQMGQEVILRCVPISNHLYFYWYRQILGQKVEFLVSFYNNEISEKSEIFDDQFSVERPDGSNFTLKIRSTKLEDSAMYFCASSGIGGGTEAFFGQGTRLTVV.